These T cell receptor beta chains were read from a single sample in a study of blood T cell repertoires in COVID-19. The method was immunoSEQ multiplex PCR; TCRdb's version includes in-frame clones alone and lacks a portion of them. The sample contains under 200,000 clones, roughly 84% of which appear only once. Sequencing used PBMCs or T cells enriched from blood (not recorded which). These receptors were collected from a woman in her sixties who had recovered from COVID-19. CDR3s include the opening cysteine and the closing phenylalanine or tryptophan. The order of the fields is D gene, J gene, V gene, clone size, CDR3 DNA, CDR3 protein. The D gene is left open where the match is weak. Clone sizes are given selectively: once, few, many, or a class where the clone is expanded.

d_call: -
j_call: TRBJ1-5
v_call: TRBV3-1/TRBV3-2
clone_size: -
cdr3_nt: TGTGCCAGCAGCCAGCAGGGTAATCAGCCCCAGCATTTT
cdr3_aa: CASSQQGNQPQHF

d_call: -
j_call: TRBJ2-7
v_call: TRBV15
clone_size: -
cdr3_nt: TGTGCCACCAGCAGAGACCGGGGGACCTACGAGCAGTACTTC
cdr3_aa: CATSRDRGTYEQYF

d_call: -
j_call: TRBJ2-2
v_call: TRBV3-1/TRBV3-2
clone_size: -
cdr3_nt: TGTGCCAGCAGCCAAGTTTCCCCGCGCGGGGAGCTGTTTTTT
cdr3_aa: CASSQVSPRGELFF

d_call: TRBD2
j_call: TRBJ2-1
v_call: TRBV6-4
clone_size: -
cdr3_nt: TGTGCCAGCAGCACTCAGAGCGGGGTCAACAATGAGCAGTTCTTC
cdr3_aa: CASSTQSGVNNEQFF

d_call: -
j_call: TRBJ1-3
v_call: TRBV5-6
clone_size: -
cdr3_nt: TGTGCCAGCAGTCTCCGGGACACCCACTCTGGAAACACCATATATTTT
cdr3_aa: CASSLRDTHSGNTIYF

d_call: -
j_call: TRBJ1-6
v_call: TRBV7-3
clone_size: -
cdr3_nt: TGTGCCAGCAGCGAGATACAGGGTTCACCCCTCCACTTT
cdr3_aa: CASSEIQGSPLHF

d_call: -
j_call: TRBJ2-3
v_call: TRBV7-8
clone_size: -
cdr3_nt: TGTGCCAGCAGCCCACTTACGAGAGATACGCAGTATTTT
cdr3_aa: CASSPLTRDTQYF

d_call: -
j_call: TRBJ2-5
v_call: TRBV5-1
clone_size: few
cdr3_nt: TGCGCCAGCAGCTTGGCGGTAGAGACCCAGTACTTC
cdr3_aa: CASSLAVETQYF

d_call: -
j_call: TRBJ1-5
v_call: TRBV12-2
clone_size: -
cdr3_nt: TGTGCAAGTCGCTTAGCCCCCCGAGGAAATCAGCCCCAGCATTTT
cdr3_aa: CASRLAPRGNQPQHF

d_call: -
j_call: TRBJ1-1
v_call: TRBV28
clone_size: -
cdr3_nt: TGTGCCAGCAGTTTTGCGGGTGGGAACACTGAAGCTTTCTTT
cdr3_aa: CASSFAGGNTEAFF

d_call: -
j_call: TRBJ1-5
v_call: TRBV7-3
clone_size: -
cdr3_nt: TGTGCCAGCAGCTTAAAGGGGGGGCAGCCCCAGCATTTT
cdr3_aa: CASSLKGGQPQHF

d_call: TRBD2
j_call: TRBJ2-3
v_call: TRBV4-2
clone_size: -
cdr3_nt: TGTGCCAGCAGCCAAGAACCTAGCGGAAGCACAGATACGCAGTATTTT
cdr3_aa: CASSQEPSGSTDTQYF

d_call: TRBD1
j_call: TRBJ1-3
v_call: TRBV4-2
clone_size: -
cdr3_nt: TGTGCCAGCAGCCAAGGAGTGTCCGGGACAGACGGAAACACCATATATTTT
cdr3_aa: CASSQGVSGTDGNTIYF

d_call: TRBD2
j_call: TRBJ2-1
v_call: TRBV4-2
clone_size: -
cdr3_nt: TGTGCCACCCCCTTAGCGGGAGTAGGGCCTGAGCAGTTCTTC
cdr3_aa: CATPLAGVGPEQFF

d_call: -
j_call: TRBJ1-2
v_call: TRBV28
clone_size: -
cdr3_nt: TGTGCCAGCAGTTTAGGGACAAGCCCATTTGGGTATGGCTACACCTTC
cdr3_aa: CASSLGTSPFGYGYTF

d_call: -
j_call: TRBJ2-1
v_call: TRBV7-9
clone_size: -
cdr3_nt: TGTGCCAGCAGTACCGGGACTTATTACAATGAGCAGTTCTTC
cdr3_aa: CASSTGTYYNEQFF

d_call: TRBD1
j_call: TRBJ1-2
v_call: TRBV6-1
clone_size: -
cdr3_nt: TGTGCCAGCAGTGAAGCAGTCCTGACAGGGGGCGAAGGCTACACCTTC
cdr3_aa: CASSEAVLTGGEGYTF

d_call: TRBD1
j_call: TRBJ1-1
v_call: TRBV5-1
clone_size: -
cdr3_nt: TGCGCCAGCAGCTACCGAGGGGGCCTGAACACTGAAGCTTTCTTT
cdr3_aa: CASSYRGGLNTEAFF

d_call: -
j_call: TRBJ2-3
v_call: TRBV7-2
clone_size: once
cdr3_nt: TGTGCCAGCAGCTTATCAGGGTTTGGGGTAGATACGCAGTATTTT
cdr3_aa: CASSLSGFGVDTQYF

d_call: -
j_call: TRBJ2-2
v_call: TRBV28
clone_size: -
cdr3_nt: TGTGCCAGCAGTTTTTGGGGGGTACGCGGAAGGGCGAACACCGGGGAGCTGTTTTTT
cdr3_aa: CASSFWGVRGRANTGELFF

d_call: TRBD2
j_call: TRBJ2-2
v_call: TRBV28
clone_size: -
cdr3_nt: TGTGCCAGCAGTCAAGTCGGGACTAGCGGGAGGGCCGCGTTCGACACCGGGGAGCTGTTTTTT
cdr3_aa: CASSQVGTSGRAAFDTGELFF

d_call: -
j_call: TRBJ1-1
v_call: TRBV4-2
clone_size: -
cdr3_nt: TGTGCCAGCAGCCAAGAAGGCAGGGGCAGGAGGACTGAAGCTTTCTTT
cdr3_aa: CASSQEGRGRRTEAFF

d_call: TRBD2
j_call: TRBJ2-1
v_call: TRBV18
clone_size: -
cdr3_nt: TGTGCCAGCTCACCACTTAGGACTAGCGGGGACAATGAGCAGTTCTTC
cdr3_aa: CASSPLRTSGDNEQFF

d_call: TRBD1
j_call: TRBJ1-2
v_call: TRBV2
clone_size: -
cdr3_nt: TGTGCCAGCAGGGCCGGACAGGGAGAAGTCTATGGCTACACCTTC
cdr3_aa: CASRAGQGEVYGYTF

d_call: TRBD2
j_call: TRBJ2-3
v_call: TRBV12-5
clone_size: -
cdr3_nt: TGTGCTAGTGGTTTGCCTACTAGCGGGGGGGCCTTATCCGATACGCAGTATTTT
cdr3_aa: CASGLPTSGGALSDTQYF

d_call: -
j_call: TRBJ1-1
v_call: TRBV9
clone_size: -
cdr3_nt: TGTGCCAGCAGCGTAGCGGGGGAAAGGTACACTGAAGCTTTCTTT
cdr3_aa: CASSVAGERYTEAFF

d_call: TRBD2
j_call: TRBJ2-5
v_call: TRBV19
clone_size: -
cdr3_nt: TGTGCCAGTAGTATAGCTCTAGCGGGGGCTACGCAAGAGACCCAGTACTTC
cdr3_aa: CASSIALAGATQETQYF

d_call: -
j_call: TRBJ1-1
v_call: TRBV2
clone_size: few
cdr3_nt: TGTGCCAGCAGTGGAGTGACAGAAAACACTGAAGCTTTCTTT
cdr3_aa: CASSGVTENTEAFF

d_call: TRBD1
j_call: TRBJ1-2
v_call: TRBV28
clone_size: -
cdr3_nt: TGTGCCACCCCGGGCGGACAGGGAGTTAGCTACACCTTC
cdr3_aa: CATPGGQGVSYTF

d_call: TRBD2
j_call: TRBJ2-1
v_call: TRBV9
clone_size: -
cdr3_nt: TGTGCCAGCAGCGTAGCTACGAGCGGGAGTTCCTACAATGAGCAGTTCTTC
cdr3_aa: CASSVATSGSSYNEQFF

d_call: TRBD1
j_call: TRBJ2-2
v_call: TRBV7-6
clone_size: -
cdr3_nt: TGTGCCAGCAGCTTAGAGGGGACAGTTGGGACCGGGGAGCTGTTTTTT
cdr3_aa: CASSLEGTVGTGELFF

d_call: -
j_call: TRBJ2-7
v_call: TRBV28
clone_size: -
cdr3_nt: TGTGCCAGCAGTTTAGCAGAGCGGTACGAGCAGTACTTC
cdr3_aa: CASSLAERYEQYF

d_call: -
j_call: TRBJ1-4
v_call: TRBV11-2
clone_size: -
cdr3_nt: TGTGCCAGCAGTTTTAGCGGAGCCCTTGGAGGTGAAAAACTGTTTTTT
cdr3_aa: CASSFSGALGGEKLFF

d_call: -
j_call: TRBJ2-2
v_call: TRBV2
clone_size: -
cdr3_nt: TGTGCCAGCAGTGAACTTGGTACAGCTAACACCGGGGAGCTGTTTTTT
cdr3_aa: CASSELGTANTGELFF

d_call: TRBD2
j_call: TRBJ2-1
v_call: TRBV5-1
clone_size: -
cdr3_nt: TGCGCCAGCAGCTTGGAAGCGGGAACCTACAATGAGCAGTTCTTC
cdr3_aa: CASSLEAGTYNEQFF

d_call: -
j_call: TRBJ1-2
v_call: TRBV7-9
clone_size: -
cdr3_nt: TGTGCCAGCAGCTATAAAGACAGACTTCACTATGGCTACACCTTC
cdr3_aa: CASSYKDRLHYGYTF

d_call: TRBD2
j_call: TRBJ2-3
v_call: TRBV24-1
clone_size: -
cdr3_nt: TGTGCCACCAGTGATAGCGGGAGTAGGGGGGGCACAGATACGCAGTATTTT
cdr3_aa: CATSDSGSRGGTDTQYF

d_call: -
j_call: TRBJ1-5
v_call: TRBV10-3
clone_size: -
cdr3_nt: TGTGCCATCGCGGCAGGGGTTAGCAATCAGCCCCAGCATTTT
cdr3_aa: CAIAAGVSNQPQHF

d_call: -
j_call: TRBJ1-5
v_call: TRBV25-1
clone_size: few
cdr3_nt: TGTGCCAGCAGTGGGTCCAGGGATAGCAATCAGCCCCAGCATTTT
cdr3_aa: CASSGSRDSNQPQHF

d_call: TRBD1
j_call: TRBJ1-6
v_call: TRBV6-6
clone_size: once
cdr3_nt: TGTGCCAGCAGTTACTCGGGACAGGGGGGTTCACCCCTCCACTTT
cdr3_aa: CASSYSGQGGSPLHF

d_call: TRBD1
j_call: TRBJ1-2
v_call: TRBV7-8
clone_size: -
cdr3_nt: TGTGCCAGCAGCCCAGACAGGGGGCAGAGCTATGGCTACACCTTC
cdr3_aa: CASSPDRGQSYGYTF

d_call: -
j_call: TRBJ1-2
v_call: TRBV28
clone_size: -
cdr3_nt: TGTGCCAGCATTGGGGCTTATGGCTACACCTTC
cdr3_aa: CASIGAYGYTF

d_call: -
j_call: TRBJ1-5
v_call: TRBV28
clone_size: many
cdr3_nt: TGTGCCGCGCAGGGACACTATAGCAATCAGCCCCAGCATTTT
cdr3_aa: CAAQGHYSNQPQHF

d_call: -
j_call: TRBJ2-3
v_call: TRBV28
clone_size: once
cdr3_nt: TGTGCCAGCCAGTGGGGGCGTCGCACAGATACGCAGTATTTT
cdr3_aa: CASQWGRRTDTQYF

d_call: TRBD2
j_call: TRBJ2-2
v_call: TRBV7-2
clone_size: -
cdr3_nt: TGTGCCAGCAGTCGGCCGGGACTAGTGGGAACCGGGGAGCTGTTTTTT
cdr3_aa: CASSRPGLVGTGELFF